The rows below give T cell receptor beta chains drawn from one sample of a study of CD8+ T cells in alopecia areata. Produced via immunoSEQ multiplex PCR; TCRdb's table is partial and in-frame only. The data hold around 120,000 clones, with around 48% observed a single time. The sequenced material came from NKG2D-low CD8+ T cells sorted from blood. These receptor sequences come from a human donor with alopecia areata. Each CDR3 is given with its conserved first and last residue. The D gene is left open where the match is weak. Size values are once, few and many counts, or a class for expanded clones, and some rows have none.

TGTGCCAGCAGTTTAGGGCGCACCGGGGAGCTGTTTTTT	CASSLGRTGELFF	.	TRBV27	TRBJ2-2	.
TGTGCCAGCAGCCTCACCGCGGACAGGGGCACCTACGAGCAGTACTTC	CASSLTADRGTYEQYF	TRBD1	TRBV7-9	TRBJ2-7	few
TGCAGCGTGTCACAGGGCGGGAGAATCGACGAGCAGTACTTC	CSVSQGGRIDEQYF	.	TRBV29-1	TRBJ2-7	.
TGCAGCGTTGGGGGGACAGGACGATTCTACGAGCAGTACTTC	CSVGGTGRFYEQYF	TRBD1	TRBV29-1	TRBJ2-7	once
TGCAGCGTCGCCGGTTACACTGAAGCTTTCTTT	CSVAGYTEAFF	.	TRBV29-1	TRBJ1-1	.
TGTGCCAGCAGCTTAGGGGGCCTGGCCTATGGCTACACCTTC	CASSLGGLAYGYTF	.	TRBV13	TRBJ1-2	.
TGTGCCAGCAGCTTGCAGGGCTTCACTGAAGCTTTCTTT	CASSLQGFTEAFF	.	TRBV5-6	TRBJ1-1	.
TGTGCCAGCCGGACAGGGGGCATGGAGACCCAGTACTTC	CASRTGGMETQYF	TRBD1	TRBV28	TRBJ2-5	.
TGTGCAGCACAAGCTCCGGGACAGGGTCCAGATACGCAGTATTTT	CAAQAPGQGPDTQYF	TRBD1	TRBV5-4	TRBJ2-3	.
TGCGCCAGCAGCGGTTCCTACGAGCAGTACTTC	CASSGSYEQYF	.	TRBV5-1	TRBJ2-7	few
TGTGCCAGCAGCTTAGTTGGGCCCTACGAGCAGTACTTC	CASSLVGPYEQYF	.	TRBV11-2	TRBJ2-7	.
TGTGCCAGCACCGTTAATGGAGGGGTCTCTGGGGCCAACGTCCTGACTTTC	CASTVNGGVSGANVLTF	.	TRBV7-9	TRBJ2-6	few
TGCAGCGTTGAAGACCCGCCGACAGAGTACCAAGAGACCCAGTACTTC	CSVEDPPTEYQETQYF	.	TRBV29-1	TRBJ2-5	.
TGCGCCAGCACACAGGGAAATGAGCAGTTCTTC	CASTQGNEQFF	.	TRBV5-1	TRBJ2-1	.
TGTGCCAGCAGTTTAAGGGGGCAAGTCTACGAGCAGTACTTC	CASSLRGQVYEQYF	TRBD1	TRBV27	TRBJ2-7	.
TGTGCCAGCAGCCAAGTAGGCGTCAGGGGGAACACCGGGGAGCTGTTTTTT	CASSQVGVRGNTGELFF	.	TRBV5-8	TRBJ2-2	.
TGTGCCAGCAGTCCCCGGACAGGTCAAGAGACCCAGTACTTC	CASSPRTGQETQYF	TRBD1	TRBV28	TRBJ2-5	once
TGCAGCGTTGAACCGGACCTGAACACTGAAGCTTTCTTT	CSVEPDLNTEAFF	.	TRBV29-1	TRBJ1-1	.
TGTGCCAGCAGTGATGGAGAGAACAATGAGCAGTTCTTC	CASSDGENNEQFF	.	TRBV6-4	TRBJ2-1	.
TGCAGCGTGGTAGCGGGAGAAGAGACCCAGTACTTC	CSVVAGEETQYF	TRBD2	TRBV29-1	TRBJ2-5	few
TGCAGCGTTGAGACAGGGGGCGCCTACGAGCAGTACTTC	CSVETGGAYEQYF	TRBD1	TRBV29-1	TRBJ2-7	.
TGCAGCGTTGAAGATCTAGGACAGTCGGTGTTCTTC	CSVEDLGQSVFF	.	TRBV29-1	TRBJ2-1	.
TGCAGTGCCCTCGGACAGGCACAGTTCTTC	CSALGQAQFF	TRBD1	TRBV20-1	TRBJ2-1	once
TGCAGCGTTGTCTTGGCGGGAAATGCCAATGAGCAGTTCTTC	CSVVLAGNANEQFF	.	TRBV29-1	TRBJ2-1	few
TGTGCCAGCAGCACTGGGACAGCCCTCTATGGCTACACCTTC	CASSTGTALYGYTF	TRBD1	TRBV5-6	TRBJ1-2	.
TGTGCCAGCACCCCCACAGGGAGTGGTGACACCGGGGAGCTGTTTTTT	CASTPTGSGDTGELFF	.	TRBV28	TRBJ2-2	.
TGCAGCGTCCGGGATCCGGACTCCTACGAGCAGTACTTC	CSVRDPDSYEQYF	.	TRBV29-1	TRBJ2-7	.